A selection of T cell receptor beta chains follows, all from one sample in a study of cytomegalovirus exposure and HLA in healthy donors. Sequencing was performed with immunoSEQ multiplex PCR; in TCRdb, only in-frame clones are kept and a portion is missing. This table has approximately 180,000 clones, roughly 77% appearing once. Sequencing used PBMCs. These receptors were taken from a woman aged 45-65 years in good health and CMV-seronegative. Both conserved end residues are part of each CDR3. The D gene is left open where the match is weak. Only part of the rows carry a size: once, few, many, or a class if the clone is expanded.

CDR3aa: CASSIDGGTTDTQYF
CDR3nt: TGTGCCAGTAGTATAGATGGCGGTACCACAGATACGCAGTATTTT
j_gene: TRBJ2-3
v_gene: TRBV19
abundance: -
d_gene: -

CDR3aa: CASSEVGSSGNTIYF
CDR3nt: TGTGCCAGCAGTGAAGTGGGGAGCTCTGGAAACACCATATATTTT
j_gene: TRBJ1-3
v_gene: TRBV6-1
abundance: -
d_gene: -

CDR3aa: CASSSQGWTNYGYTF
CDR3nt: TGTGCCAGCAGTTCTCAGGGCTGGACTAACTATGGCTACACCTTC
j_gene: TRBJ1-2
v_gene: TRBV6-1
abundance: -
d_gene: -

CDR3aa: CASSLMVGQPYEQYF
CDR3nt: TGTGCCAGCAGCTTAATGGTTGGGCAACCCTACGAGCAGTACTTC
j_gene: TRBJ2-7
v_gene: TRBV7-3
abundance: few
d_gene: -

CDR3aa: CASSQGQGRNQPQHF
CDR3nt: TGCGCCAGCAGCCAGGGACAGGGCCGCAATCAGCCCCAGCATTTT
j_gene: TRBJ1-5
v_gene: TRBV4-3
abundance: few
d_gene: TRBD1

CDR3aa: CASSIGGDQPQHF
CDR3nt: TGTGCCAGCAGCATCGGGGGGGATCAGCCCCAGCATTTT
j_gene: TRBJ1-5
v_gene: TRBV14
abundance: -
d_gene: -

CDR3aa: CASSVEGAGLVETQYF
CDR3nt: TGTGCCAGCAGCGTAGAGGGTGCGGGACTTGTGGAGACCCAGTACTTC
j_gene: TRBJ2-5
v_gene: TRBV9
abundance: -
d_gene: -

CDR3aa: CASSGSQGGNTEAFF
CDR3nt: TGTGCCAGCAGTGGGTCACAGGGGGGGAACACTGAAGCTTTCTTT
j_gene: TRBJ1-1
v_gene: TRBV28
abundance: -
d_gene: TRBD1

CDR3aa: CASSPVGAGGLRETQYF
CDR3nt: TGTGCCAGCAGCCCGGTGGGAGCGGGGGGCCTCCGGGAGACCCAGTACTTC
j_gene: TRBJ2-5
v_gene: TRBV5-4
abundance: -
d_gene: TRBD2

CDR3aa: CASSYSRETRNSPLHF
CDR3nt: TGTGCCAGCAGTTACTCGAGGGAAACGAGGAATTCGCCCCTCCACTTT
j_gene: TRBJ1-6
v_gene: TRBV6-5
abundance: -
d_gene: -

CDR3aa: CASSSRGSGGAGNEQFF
CDR3nt: TGTGCCAGCAGCTCACGAGGGAGCGGGGGGGCCGGGAATGAGCAGTTCTTC
j_gene: TRBJ2-1
v_gene: TRBV7-3
abundance: -
d_gene: TRBD2

CDR3aa: CAWSRLAGSYNEQFF
CDR3nt: TGTGCCTGGAGTCGTTTAGCTGGATCCTACAATGAGCAGTTCTTC
j_gene: TRBJ2-1
v_gene: TRBV30
abundance: -
d_gene: -

CDR3aa: CAWSPDSSHGYTF
CDR3nt: TGTGCCTGGAGTCCGGACAGTAGCCATGGCTACACCTTC
j_gene: TRBJ1-2
v_gene: TRBV30
abundance: -
d_gene: -

CDR3aa: CASSKAPGVNTGELFF
CDR3nt: TGTGCCAGCAGCAAAGCGCCAGGGGTTAACACCGGGGAGCTGTTTTTT
j_gene: TRBJ2-2
v_gene: TRBV21-1
abundance: -
d_gene: -